A single sample is the source of the 11 T cell receptor beta chains below, sequenced in a study of T cell responses to AZD1222 COVID-19 vaccine. Assay used: immunoSEQ multiplex PCR; TCRdb lists only in-frame clones, some missing. Among fewer than 100,000 clones, about 88% were seen once, and the ten largest hold about a fifth. Material: peripheral blood, obtained on day 0 of AZD1222 vaccination. These receptors all come from an adult in good health.

The V gene is TRBV5-5, the J gene TRBJ1-4; perhaps TRBD1 as D (5 bases). The CDR3 has 16 residues. Germline CDR1 and CDR2: SGHKS and YYEKEE (reference sequence). V was clipped by 3 bases and J by 6 bases, with 18 bases between them. CDR3 loop: CASSSGVGRVDEKLFF. For the CDR3, the DNA is TGTGCCAGCAGCTCCGGCGTTGGCAGGGTAGATGAAAAACTGTTTTTT.

This rearrangement joins TRBV7-8 to TRBJ1-3; D is unclear. The CDR3 totals 15 residues. The germline V and J ends were trimmed by 1 base and 2 bases, with 9 bases remaining between them. The germline gives CDR1 SGHVS, CDR2 FQNEAQ. The CDR3 is CASSLGSPPGNTIYF. The CDR3 DNA follows: TGTGCCAGCAGCTTAGGTAGTCCCCCTGGAAACACCATATATTTT. Full variable domain (remainder filled in from reference TRBV7-8 and TRBJ1-3): GAGVSQSPRYKVAKRGQDVALRCDPISGHVSLFWYQQALGQGPEFLTYFQNEAQLDKSGLPSDRFFAERPEGSVSTLKIQRTQQEDSAVYLCASSLGSPPGNTIYFGEGSWLTVV.

The chain has TRBV5-7 and TRBJ2-7; tentative D call: TRBD1 (5 bases). TRBV5-7 is marked as an open reading frame, function uncertain. The CDR3 covers 18 residues. V lost 5 bases and J lost 9, with 33 bases in between. The CDR3 spells CASSFGGLQEPLLLWQYF. In nucleotides, the CDR3 is TGTGCCAGCAGTTTTGGCGGCCTACAGGAACCCCTACTCCTATGGCAGTACTTC.

The chain joins TRBV9 to TRBJ2-1; 7 nucleotides align to TRBD2. This CDR3 has 14 residues. V dropped 4 bases and J dropped 4; count of bases not matched to a gene: 5. The germline CDR1 and CDR2 sequences are SGDLS and YYNGEE. The CDR3 DNA follows: TGTGCCAGCAGCCTACTTAGCGGGTACAATGAGCAGTTCTTC. This gives the protein CASSLLSGYNEQFF.

This chain joins TRBV18 and TRBJ1-1, with TRBD1 matching 7 bases. Looked up from germline, CDR1 is KGHSH and CDR2 is LQKENI. CDR3 size: 14 residues. J gave up 1 base and V 3 bases, and 2 bases lay outside the gene matches. CDR3 sequence reads: CASSPDRANTEAFF. The CDR3 coding sequence is TGTGCCAGCTCACCCGACAGGGCGAACACTGAAGCTTTCTTT. The full variable domain, its missing parts supplied by reference TRBV18 and TRBJ1-1, is NAGVMQNPRHLVRRRGQEARLRCSPMKGHSHVYWYRQLPEEGLKFMVYLQKENIIDESGMPKERFSAEFPKEGPSILRIQQVVRGDSAAYFCASSPDRANTEAFFGQGTRLTVV.

The genes are TRBV10-3 and TRBJ2-1; 11 bases map to TRBD2. CDR3 length: 15 amino acids. Germline trimming cut 2 bases from V and 7 bases from J; bases unmatched to any gene: 4. Germline CDR1 is ENHRY and CDR2 is SYGVKD. The CDR3 nucleotides read TGTGCCATCAGTGAGGGGGTAGCGGGAGGGAATGAGCAGTTCTTC. It codes for CAISEGVAGGNEQFF.

The gene calls are TRBV7-3 and TRBJ2-1; TRBD2 agrees at 8 bases. Per the germline V gene, CDR1 is SGHTA and CDR2 is FQGTGA. CDR3 length: 15 residues. With 6 bases clipped from V and 8 bases from J, the junction kept 12 bases outside the gene matches. CDR3 coding DNA: TGTGCCAGCAGGGGATGGGCGGGAGGTAGATATGAGCAGTTCTTC. Translating it yields CASRGWAGGRYEQFF.

V and J are TRBV19 and TRBJ2-5; 14 bases are a match to TRBD2. The CDR3 spans 15 residues. CDR1 is LNHDA, CDR2 SQIVND, per germline (reference sequence). V lost 10 bases, J lost 4 bases, and 8 bases stayed unmatched. CDR3 DNA sequence: TGTGCCACCAAACGACTAGCGGGAGGGAGAGAGACCCAGTACTTC. This sequence encodes CATKRLAGGRETQYF.

Only one count was recorded for this clone. The chain couples TRBV27 to TRBJ1-6, with a possible D match to TRBD1 (5 bases). In germline, CDR1 is MNHEY, CDR2 SMNVEV (reference sequence). V was clipped by 7 bases and J by 4 bases, with 20 bases between them. CDR3 length: 17 residues. The CDR3 loop reads CASTYLGGEIYNSPLHF. CDR3 DNA: TGTGCCAGCACCTATCTCGGGGGAGAGATATATAATTCACCCCTCCACTTT.

This chain joins TRBV5-1 and TRBJ2-2, with D hard to call. Trimming took off 2 bases at V and 4 bases at J, with 9 bases between the two ends. Germline CDR1 SGHRS, CDR2 YFSETQ. The CDR3 totals 14 residues. The CDR3: CASSLFGPTGELFF. CDR3 coding DNA: TGCGCCAGCAGCTTATTCGGGCCCACCGGGGAGCTGTTTTTT.

The chain joins TRBV6-2 or TRBV6-3 to TRBJ2-7, with D maybe TRBD1 (6 bases). V shed 6 bases and J shed 0 bases, with 15 bases lying between them. The CDR3 runs to 15 residues. Germline loops: CDR1 MNHEY, CDR2 SVGEGT. CDR3 sequence (DNA): TGTGCCAGCAGCTTCAGGGGATTATTCTCCTACGAGCAGTACTTC. It is translated as CASSFRGLFSYEQYF.